This T cell receptor (beta chain) emerged from a study of cytomegalovirus exposure and HLA in healthy donors. Note on this clone: Its antigen is not known.

Produced via immunoSEQ multiplex PCR; TCRdb's table is partial and in-frame only. The table records some 320,000 clones, roughly 90% of them present only once. Study results and caveats: According to a subsequent analysis, TCR clusters from the first cohort were inclined to appear together in the 110 or so validation repertoires. Published work reported that the classifier diagnosed cytomegalovirus status with high specificity and sensitivity. A list of 150 or so TCR beta chains associated with cytomegalovirus was given. Most TCRs appeared rarely, but some public TCRs recurred in many donors.

V was cut by 0 bases and J by 0 bases, with 32 bases left in between. The CDR3 runs to 23 residues. The germline gives CDR1 MRHNA, CDR2 SNTAGT. The clonotype comes from a woman under 40 in good health and CMV-seropositive. The rearrangement joins TRBV6-4 to TRBJ1-1, with D possibly being TRBD1 (6 bases). Sequences were obtained from PBMCs. CDR3 amino acids: CASSDSHSPPWTDRGAMNTEAFF. CDR3 in DNA: TGTGCCAGCAGTGACTCGCACTCCCCCCCCTGGACAGATAGAGGCGCCATGAACACTGAAGCTTTCTTT.